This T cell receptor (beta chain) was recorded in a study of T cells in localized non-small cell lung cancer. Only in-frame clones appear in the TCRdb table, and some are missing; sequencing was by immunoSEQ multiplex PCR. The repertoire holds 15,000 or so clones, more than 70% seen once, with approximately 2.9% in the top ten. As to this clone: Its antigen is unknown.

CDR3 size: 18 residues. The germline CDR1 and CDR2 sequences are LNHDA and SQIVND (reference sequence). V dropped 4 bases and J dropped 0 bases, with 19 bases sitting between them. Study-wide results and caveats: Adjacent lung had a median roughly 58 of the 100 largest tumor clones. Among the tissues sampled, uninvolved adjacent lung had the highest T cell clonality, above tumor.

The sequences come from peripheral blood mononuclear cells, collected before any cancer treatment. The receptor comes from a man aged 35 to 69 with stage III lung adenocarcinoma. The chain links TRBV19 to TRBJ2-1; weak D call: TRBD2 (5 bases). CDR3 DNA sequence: TGTGCCAGTAGTAAAGAGGGAATAGCGAGCAGCTCCTACAATGAGCAGTTCTTC. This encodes CASSKEGIASSSYNEQFF.